Listed below are T cell receptor beta chains from one sample, sequenced in a study of blood T cells in healthy people across ages. TCRdb independently ran MiXCR on the 5' RACE reads; one entry per CDR3 protein. The sample records about 2 million distinct CDR3 sequences, 49% being singletons. Material: blood. Receptor source: a woman aged 40 to 50 in good health. CDR3s include the opening cysteine and the closing phenylalanine or tryptophan. The D gene is left open where the match is weak. Size is omitted from some rows. Given values are once, few, many or a class for expanded clones.

abundance	d_gene	v_gene	j_gene	CDR3aa	CDR3nt
.	TRBD1	TRBV6-5	TRBJ2-7	CASRRDRFYEQYF	TGTGCCAGCCGAAGGGACAGATTTTACGAGCAGTACTTC
.	TRBD1	TRBV6-5	TRBJ1-5	CASSHTGDQPQHF	TGTGCCAGCAGTCACACAGGGGATCAGCCCCAGCATTTT
.	TRBD1	TRBV5-4	TRBJ2-7	CASSPAARTGTYEQYF	TGTGCCAGCAGTCCCGCCGCGCGGACAGGAACCTACGAGCAGTACTTC
.	TRBD1	TRBV20-1	TRBJ2-5	CSARDGQGIQETQYF	TGCAGTGCTAGAGATGGACAGGGAATCCAAGAGACCCAGTACTTC
few	.	TRBV12-3/TRBV12-4	TRBJ2-4	CASSLVRDRLAKNIQYF	TGTGCCAGCAGTTTAGTTAGAGACAGACTAGCCAAAAACATTCAGTACTTC
few	.	TRBV12-3/TRBV12-4	TRBJ2-7	CASSLEVGHLEQYF	TGTGCCAGCAGTTTAGAAGTGGGACACCTCGAGCAGTACTTC
.	TRBD2	TRBV5-1	TRBJ2-5	CASSLGASGVAETQYF	TGCGCCAGCAGCTTGGGGGCTAGCGGGGTGGCTGAGACCCAGTACTTC
.	TRBD1	TRBV2	TRBJ1-3	CASRRQGSSGNTIYF	TGTGCCAGCAGGCGACAGGGAAGCTCTGGAAACACCATATATTTT
.	TRBD2	TRBV6-2/TRBV6-3	TRBJ2-1	CASRRLAGAIPSYNEQFF	TGTGCCAGTAGACGACTAGCGGGGGCCATCCCCTCCTACAATGAGCAGTTCTTC
.	.	TRBV7-2	TRBJ2-7	CASSPSQGQFYEQYF	TGTGCCAGCAGCCCATCCCAGGGGCAGTTCTACGAGCAGTACTTC
.	.	TRBV28	TRBJ1-5	CASSWGGAGNRPQHF	TGTGCCAGCAGCTGGGGAGGGGCGGGCAATCGGCCCCAGCATTTT
.	TRBD1	TRBV7-2	TRBJ2-7	CASSWGQGGTVSYEQYF	TGTGCCAGCAGCTGGGGACAGGGCGGGACTGTTTCCTACGAGCAGTACTTC
.	.	TRBV21-1	TRBJ2-5	CASSIRLPWWETQYF	TGTGCCAGCAGCATTAGGCTCCCATGGTGGGAGACCCAGTACTTC
.	.	TRBV20-1	TRBJ2-3	CSARDDNGWPDTQYF	TGCAGTGCTAGAGATGACAATGGTTGGCCAGATACGCAGTATTTT
few	.	TRBV6-5	TRBJ1-2	CASSLGRVTNYGYTF	TGTGCCAGCAGTCTTGGCAGGGTAACTAACTATGGCTACACCTTC
.	.	TRBV9	TRBJ2-7	CASSVAPLLEQYF	TGTGCCAGCAGCGTAGCCCCCCTACTCGAGCAGTACTTC
.	TRBD1	TRBV7-6	TRBJ2-1	CASSARQGLYNEQFF	TGTGCCAGCAGCGCACGACAGGGTCTCTACAATGAGCAGTTCTTC
few	.	TRBV15	TRBJ2-3	CATSRQHTDTQYF	TGTGCCACCAGCAGGCAGCACACAGATACGCAGTATTTT
.	.	TRBV20-1	TRBJ2-4	CSAGVFRDGLAKNIQYF	TGCAGTGCTGGAGTTTTTCGGGACGGACTAGCCAAAAACATTCAGTACTTC
.	.	TRBV5-5	TRBJ2-6	CASSPAGASGANVLTF	TGTGCCAGCAGCCCAGCAGGGGCCTCTGGGGCCAACGTCCTGACTTTC
once	TRBD2	TRBV20-1	TRBJ2-1	CSAILAAKETQFF	TGCAGTGCTATCCTAGCGGCTAAAGAGACCCAGTTCTTC
.	TRBD1	TRBV7-2	TRBJ2-7	CASSDLGQGAREQYF	TGTGCCAGCAGCGACTTGGGACAGGGGGCAAGGGAGCAGTACTTC
.	.	TRBV28	TRBJ1-3	CASSFLTGRGAGNTIYF	TGTGCCAGCAGTTTCCTCACGGGGAGAGGAGCTGGAAACACCATATATTTT
.	TRBD1	TRBV7-9	TRBJ1-5	CASSPSGDRNQPQHF	TGTGCCAGCAGCCCGAGTGGGGACAGAAATCAGCCCCAGCATTTT
.	.	TRBV5-1	TRBJ2-7	CASSLAGGSPGDFSYEQYF	TGCGCCAGCAGCTTGGCGGGCGGGTCCCCGGGAGATTTCTCCTACGAGCAGTACTTC
.	.	TRBV7-2	TRBJ1-2	CASSLLSLTWEDDYGYTF	TGTGCCAGCAGCTTACTATCGTTGACGTGGGAAGATGACTATGGCTACACCTTC
few	TRBD1	TRBV7-8	TRBJ2-7	CASSLPGGTGVSYEQYF	TGTGCCAGCAGCTTACCTGGAGGGACAGGAGTATCCTACGAGCAGTACTTC
few	.	TRBV27	TRBJ2-1	CASSPTGGGNEQFF	TGTGCCAGCAGCCCTACGGGGGGCGGCAATGAGCAGTTCTTC
few	.	TRBV7-2	TRBJ1-5	CASSLDIDRSISNQPQHF	TGTGCCAGCAGCTTAGATATTGACAGATCTATTAGCAATCAGCCCCAGCATTTT